This is a list of T cell receptor beta chains from one sample in a study of T cell responses to AZD1222 COVID-19 vaccine. TCRdb's copy holds only in-frame clones and misses some; the assay was immunoSEQ multiplex PCR. The sample has 110,000 to 150,000 clones, approximately 93% seen once. Source: peripheral blood, taken on day 0 of AZD1222 vaccination. The receptors originated from an adult in good health. CDR3s include the opening cysteine and the closing phenylalanine or tryptophan. Each record gives: clone size, J gene, V gene, D gene, CDR3 DNA, CDR3 protein. D genes are given only for firm matches. Size values are once, few and many counts, or a class for expanded clones, and some rows have none.

. TRBJ2-2 TRBV18 . TGTGCCAGCTCCCCGAACGACGGGAGTGTTGGCGGGGAGCTGTTTTTT CASSPNDGSVGGELFF
. TRBJ2-3 TRBV11-2 . TGTGCCAGCAGCTTACCCCGCGCAAGCACAGATACGCAGTATTTT CASSLPRASTDTQYF
. TRBJ2-1 TRBV19 TRBD1 TGTGCCAGTAGTATAGGGACAGGGGGTGGGTATGAGCAGTTCTTC CASSIGTGGGYEQFF
. TRBJ2-7 TRBV9 . TGTGCCAGCAGCCCCACGGGGGGGACAGGTTCCCTCCTCGAGCAGTACTTC CASSPTGGTGSLLEQYF
. TRBJ1-1 TRBV12-3/TRBV12-4 . TGTGCCAGCAGTTTAGGGGTGCGGACTGAAGCTTTCTTT CASSLGVRTEAFF
. TRBJ1-1 TRBV6-2/TRBV6-3 TRBD1 TGTGCCAGCAGTGACAGGGGTCCTCCCATGAACACTGAAGCTTTCTTT CASSDRGPPMNTEAFF
. TRBJ2-3 TRBV11-3 . TGTGCCAGCAGCAGGGGCGAGGAGGCAGATACGCAGTATTTT CASSRGEEADTQYF
. TRBJ2-1 TRBV4-2 TRBD2 TGTGCCAGCAGCCAAGGGGGGACTACTTACAATGAGCAGTTCTTC CASSQGGTTYNEQFF
. TRBJ1-2 TRBV19 . TGTGCCAGTAGACAGGCAGGAGACTATGGCTACACCTTC CASRQAGDYGYTF
. TRBJ2-3 TRBV4-1 TRBD2 TGCGCCAGCAGCCAAGAAGGGCTAGCGGGAGTGGAGACAGATACGCAGTATTTT CASSQEGLAGVETDTQYF
. TRBJ2-2 TRBV19 . TGTGCCAGTAGTACCGGGGCCATAATCCGGGAGCTGTTTTTT CASSTGAIIRELFF
. TRBJ2-1 TRBV28 TRBD1 TGTGCCAGCAGTTTCCCACTGGACAGGTTCACCTACAATGAGCAGTTCTTC CASSFPLDRFTYNEQFF
. TRBJ1-4 TRBV18 . TGTGCCAGCTCACCACTTCATACAACTAATGAAAAACTGTTTTTT CASSPLHTTNEKLFF
. TRBJ2-1 TRBV9 . TGTGCCAGCAGCCCCCGGACGGTAAACAATGAGCAGTTCTTC CASSPRTVNNEQFF
. TRBJ2-1 TRBV21-1 . TGTGCCCGAGCGGGGGTGTATAAATCGACTGGTGAGCAGTTCTTC CARAGVYKSTGEQFF
. TRBJ2-1 TRBV5-1 . TGCGCCAGCAGCTTGTCGGGAGTGGATTACAATGAGCAGTTCTTC CASSLSGVDYNEQFF
once TRBJ2-2 TRBV2 TRBD1 TGTGCCAGCAGTACAACAGGGGGCCCCGGGGAGCTGTTTTTT CASSTTGGPGELFF
. TRBJ1-2 TRBV11-3 . TGTGCCAGCAGCTTAGACTACTATGGCTACACCTTC CASSLDYYGYTF
. TRBJ1-1 TRBV27 . TGTGCCAGCAGTTTATCCGCCAGGGGCACTGAAGCTTTCTTT CASSLSARGTEAFF
. TRBJ2-7 TRBV28 TRBD1 TGTGCCAGCAGTTCCGGGACAGGGTTTCGCGAGCAGTACTTC CASSSGTGFREQYF
. TRBJ1-4 TRBV2 . TGTGCCAGCAGTGCTCCCGGCTCTAAGGGGGAAAAACTGTTTTTT CASSAPGSKGEKLFF
. TRBJ2-1 TRBV4-1 . TGCGCCAGCAGCCCTATCGGACTACTGACCTACAATGAGCAGTTCTTC CASSPIGLLTYNEQFF
. TRBJ1-6 TRBV9 . TGTGCCAGCAGCGTATCGGCCCAACCTTATAATTCACCCCTCCACTTT CASSVSAQPYNSPLHF
. TRBJ2-1 TRBV7-9 TRBD2 TGTGCCAGCAGCACGGGACTAGTTGCCCACAATGAGCAGTTCTTC CASSTGLVAHNEQFF
. TRBJ1-2 TRBV11-2 . TGTGCCAGCAGCCCCGGAAATTCTTTCTATGGCTACACCTTC CASSPGNSFYGYTF
. TRBJ1-1 TRBV30 . TGTGCCTGGAGTGGAGTTGACGAAGCTTTCTTT CAWSGVDEAFF
. TRBJ2-5 TRBV7-2 TRBD2 TGTGCCAGCAGCTTATATGGACTAGCGGGAGAAACGGAGACCCAGTACTTC CASSLYGLAGETETQYF
. TRBJ1-2 TRBV30 TRBD1 TGTGCCTGGAGTGCGAGGACAGGGGGCGGTTATGGCTACACCTTC CAWSARTGGGYGYTF
. TRBJ2-5 TRBV28 TRBD1 TGTGCCAGCACCTGGACAGGGTTGGGCAAGACCCAGTACTTC CASTWTGLGKTQYF
. TRBJ2-2 TRBV5-1 . TGCGCCAGCAGCTTGGACTACCCGAACACCGGGGAGCTGTTTTTT CASSLDYPNTGELFF
. TRBJ1-2 TRBV10-3 TRBD1 TGTGCCATCAGTGCAGCCGGGACAGAGATCTATGGCTACACCTTC CAISAAGTEIYGYTF
. TRBJ2-5 TRBV5-1 . TGCGCCAGCAGAACGGGCCCATCCGATCAAGAGACCCAGTACTTC CASRTGPSDQETQYF
few TRBJ2-7 TRBV19 . TGTGCCAGTTCAATACAGGTTTGGGGCACCTACGAGCAGTACTTC CASSIQVWGTYEQYF
. TRBJ1-2 TRBV27 . TGTGCCAGCAGTGCGGGACTGCCGCTTAACTATGGCTACACCTTC CASSAGLPLNYGYTF
. TRBJ1-1 TRBV12-5 . TGTGCTAGTGGTCTTCATTACAGATATACTGAAGCTTTCTTT CASGLHYRYTEAFF
. TRBJ1-4 TRBV6-5 . TGTGCCAGCAGTAGACTAGTAGCAACTAATGAAAAACTGTTTTTT CASSRLVATNEKLFF
. TRBJ1-2 TRBV6-5 . TGTGCCAGCAGCAGGACGGGACCGTCGAACTATGGCTACACCTTC CASSRTGPSNYGYTF
once TRBJ2-2 TRBV12-5 TRBD2 TGTGCTAGTGGTTTGGGGACTAGTTCGACCGGGGAGCTGTTTTTT CASGLGTSSTGELFF
. TRBJ1-1 TRBV5-1 . TGCGCCAGCAGCTTGGACCCGACTGCTGAAGCTTTCTTT CASSLDPTAEAFF
few TRBJ2-1 TRBV5-1 TRBD2 TGCGCCAGCGGCCGGGACTACTCCTACAATGAGCAGTTCTTC CASGRDYSYNEQFF